A selection of T cell receptor beta chains follows, all from one sample in a study of blood T cell repertoires in COVID-19. Repertoires were generated with immunoSEQ multiplex PCR, while TCRdb's copy carries only in-frame clones and drops some. The table includes 87,000 or so clones, approximately 83% detected once. The material sequenced was peripheral blood. The receptor set was obtained from a woman aged 70-85 years with acute or convalescent COVID-19. CDR3s include the opening cysteine and the closing phenylalanine or tryptophan. Fields, in order: clone size, D gene, V gene, J gene, CDR3 DNA, CDR3 protein. D genes are given only for firm matches. Rows may omit the clone size; those that give it use once, few, many or a size class.

.	.	TRBV9	TRBJ1-1	TGTGCCAGCAGCGTAGATAGTGGCACTGAAGCTTTCTTT	CASSVDSGTEAFF
.	.	TRBV7-6	TRBJ1-4	TGTGCCAGCAGCTTAGCTCGGGATTCTGAAAAACTGTTTTTT	CASSLARDSEKLFF
.	TRBD1	TRBV15	TRBJ1-5	TGTGCCACCAGCATACTTCAGGGGGGACAGCCCCAGCATTTT	CATSILQGGQPQHF
.	TRBD1	TRBV4-2	TRBJ1-5	TGTGCCAGCAGCCAAGACCTCACAGGGGGCAATCAGCCCCAGCATTTT	CASSQDLTGGNQPQHF
.	.	TRBV24-1	TRBJ2-3	TGTGCCACCAGTGGCGGAGCTAGCACAGATACGCAGTATTTT	CATSGGASTDTQYF
.	.	TRBV7-9	TRBJ2-7	TGTGCCAGCAGCTCGGACCGGGGGGAGCAGTACTTC	CASSSDRGEQYF
.	.	TRBV5-1	TRBJ1-4	TGCGCCAGCCGCCTGACCGGGTCAGAGGAAAAACTGTTTTTT	CASRLTGSEEKLFF
.	TRBD2	TRBV7-8	TRBJ2-5	TGTGCCAGCAGCCCCGGACTAGCGGGGGGGCGGCAAGAGACCCAGTACTTC	CASSPGLAGGRQETQYF
.	TRBD2	TRBV3-1/TRBV3-2	TRBJ2-5	TGTGCCAGCAGCCAGTTTATAAAGACTAGCGGGGGAGAGACCCAGTACTTC	CASSQFIKTSGGETQYF
few	TRBD1	TRBV5-4	TRBJ1-2	TGTGCCAGCAGCCGGGACAGGGACTATGGCTACACCTTC	CASSRDRDYGYTF
few	.	TRBV29-1	TRBJ1-6	TGCAGCGTCAAAACGGGGGGAGTTTCACCCCTCCACTTT	CSVKTGGVSPLHF
.	TRBD1	TRBV4-2	TRBJ1-3	TGTGCCAGCAGCCGCCCGGGACAGTTATCTGGAAACACCATATATTTT	CASSRPGQLSGNTIYF
.	TRBD1	TRBV19	TRBJ1-4	TGTGCCAGTAGTCCCTTGGAGGGGGCCAATAATGAAAAACTGTTTTTT	CASSPLEGANNEKLFF
.	TRBD1	TRBV4-1	TRBJ1-5	TGCGCCAGCAGCCAAGAGAAGAGGGGACAGGGGCGACGGCAGCCCCAGCATTTT	CASSQEKRGQGRRQPQHF
.	.	TRBV3-1/TRBV3-2	TRBJ2-1	TGTGCCAGCAGCCAAGACAGTGAGCAGTTCTTC	CASSQDSEQFF
.	TRBD1	TRBV5-6	TRBJ1-5	TGTGCCAGCAGCTTGAATCTGGGACAGGCGAGGAGCAATCAGCCCCAGCATTTT	CASSLNLGQARSNQPQHF
few	TRBD1	TRBV5-1	TRBJ2-2	TGCGCCAGCAGCCAGGGACAGGCCACCGGGGAGCTGTTTTTT	CASSQGQATGELFF